A selection of T cell receptor beta chains follows, all from one sample in a study of blood T cell repertoires in COVID-19. Here immunoSEQ multiplex PCR was the method, and the copy in TCRdb shows in-frame clones only, minus some. The top ten hold about 7.8% of the sample, which has 250,000 to 350,000 clones, around 87% seen once. Sequencing was performed on peripheral blood. All receptors derive from a woman aged 50 to 65 who had recovered from COVID-19. Each CDR3 is given with its conserved first and last residue. A D gene is named only where the DNA matches it firmly. Size tells how often a clone was seen (once, few, many) or the class of an expanded clone, and some rows leave it out.

TRBV5-1	.	TRBD1	TRBJ1-1	CASSTRTGTYTEAFF	TGCGCCAGCAGCACACGGACAGGGACCTACACTGAAGCTTTCTTT
TRBV6-2/TRBV6-3	few	.	TRBJ1-2	CASSQLTVNYGYTF	TGTGCCAGCAGCCAACTTACAGTTAACTATGGCTACACCTTC
TRBV4-1	.	.	TRBJ1-5	CASSQVRGSNQPQHF	TGCGCCAGCAGCCAAGTAAGGGGTAGCAATCAGCCCCAGCATTTT
TRBV29-1	.	.	TRBJ2-1	CSASLGRNNEQFF	TGCAGCGCTAGTTTAGGGAGAAACAATGAGCAGTTCTTC
TRBV14	.	.	TRBJ1-2	CASSYGQNYGYTF	TGTGCCAGCAGCTATGGACAGAACTATGGCTACACCTTC
TRBV5-1	.	TRBD1	TRBJ2-2	CASTPTGGQGGSGELFF	TGCGCCAGCACCCCCACGGGGGGACAGGGTGGCTCCGGGGAGCTGTTTTTT
TRBV5-4	.	.	TRBJ1-4	CASSLRGTNEKLFF	TGTGCCAGCAGCCTCCGGGGTACCAATGAAAAACTGTTTTTT
TRBV24-1	.	.	TRBJ2-7	CVTSDGQTYEQYF	TGTGTCACCAGTGATGGCCAAACCTACGAGCAGTACTTC
TRBV28	.	.	TRBJ1-3	CASRESGNTIYF	TGTGCCAGCAGGGAGTCTGGAAACACCATATATTTT
TRBV10-3	once	.	TRBJ2-6	CAISDGKSGTGANVLTF	TGTGCCATCAGTGACGGGAAGTCGGGGACTGGGGCCAACGTCCTGACTTTC
TRBV19	.	.	TRBJ1-1	CASSYRGRARDTEAFF	TGTGCCAGTAGTTATCGAGGGCGGGCACGGGACACTGAAGCTTTCTTT
TRBV15	.	TRBD1	TRBJ2-7	CATSKGTGVYEQYF	TGTGCCACCAGCAAGGGGACAGGGGTGTACGAGCAGTACTTC
TRBV12-5	few	.	TRBJ2-3	CASGLGGGGTDTQYF	TGTGCTAGTGGTTTAGGAGGGGGGGGTACAGATACGCAGTATTTT
TRBV3-1/TRBV3-2	.	.	TRBJ1-5	CASSQDFLNQPQHF	TGTGCCAGCAGCCAAGACTTTCTTAATCAGCCCCAGCATTTT
TRBV4-2	.	.	TRBJ1-6	CASSQRGAPYNSPLHF	TGTGCCAGCAGCCAGCGGGGGGCCCCCTATAATTCACCCCTCCACTTT
TRBV5-6	.	TRBD1	TRBJ1-6	CASSPVGQGDYNSPLHF	TGTGCCAGCAGCCCGGTAGGGCAGGGGGACTATAATTCACCCCTCCACTTT
TRBV28	.	TRBD1	TRBJ2-7	CASSSRDRGYEQYF	TGTGCCAGCAGTTCTCGGGACAGGGGCTACGAGCAGTACTTC
TRBV3-1/TRBV3-2	.	.	TRBJ1-1	CASSLGQLEAFF	TGTGCCAGCAGCCTAGGACAGCTTGAAGCTTTCTTT
TRBV7-9	.	.	TRBJ1-4	CASSLNMLGQVNEKLFF	TGTGCCAGCAGCTTAAACATGCTGGGTCAGGTTAATGAAAAACTGTTTTTT
TRBV9	.	.	TRBJ1-5	CASSRGTESNQPQHF	TGTGCCAGCAGCCGCGGGACCGAGAGCAATCAGCCCCAGCATTTT
TRBV30	.	.	TRBJ1-5	CAWSRPDQPQHF	TGTGCCTGGAGCAGGCCTGATCAGCCCCAGCATTTT
TRBV7-9	.	TRBD1	TRBJ1-5	CASSLGQGFQPQHF	TGTGCCAGCAGCTTGGGACAGGGGTTCCAGCCCCAGCATTTT
TRBV10-3	.	.	TRBJ1-1	CAISPGPRTTEAFF	TGTGCCATCAGTCCAGGGCCTAGGACCACTGAAGCTTTCTTT
TRBV7-3	.	.	TRBJ2-1	CASSPIFPPNRGHDEQFF	TGTGCCAGCAGCCCCATTTTCCCGCCCAATAGGGGTCATGATGAGCAGTTCTTC
TRBV5-4	.	TRBD1	TRBJ1-2	CASSLDRAGGYTF	TGTGCCAGCAGCTTAGACAGGGCGGGTGGCTACACCTTC
TRBV19	.	.	TRBJ2-2	CASSMMRTGELFF	TGTGCCAGTAGTATGATGCGAACCGGGGAGCTGTTTTTT
TRBV6-5	.	.	TRBJ1-1	CASSFIGRGTEAFF	TGTGCCAGCAGTTTTATAGGAAGGGGCACTGAAGCTTTCTTT
TRBV12-3/TRBV12-4	.	.	TRBJ1-2	CASSISDTFGYTF	TGTGCCAGCTCAATATCGGACACATTTGGCTACACCTTC